These 4 T cell receptor beta chains were all obtained from the same sample, sequenced in a study of early T cells in non-severe SARS-CoV-2 infection. TCRdb fed the 5' RACE reads into MiXCR, producing one record per CDR3 protein. The sample records about 80,000 distinct CDR3 sequences, 10% to 15% being singletons. Sequencing input: whole blood. These receptors all come from an adult who was a healthcare worker with PCR-confirmed SARS-CoV-2 infection or an uninfected control (not recorded which).

This clonotype showed up many times. This chain connects TRBV20-1 to TRBJ1-1; D not resolved. The CDR3 has 12 amino acids. Per germline, CDR1 DFQATT and CDR2 SNEGSKA (reference sequence). Trimming took off 6 bases at V and 5 bases at J, with 13 bases between the two ends. DNA of the CDR3: TGCAGTGCGATGCAAGGCGGGACTGAAGCTTTCTTT. It codes for CSAMQGGTEAFF.

This clonotype was detected ten times or more. This sequence joins TRBV20-1 and TRBJ2-3; the match to TRBD2 covers 8 bases. The junction had 14 bases not matched to a gene; V was cut back by 6 bases and J by 3 bases. The V gene's germline CDR1 is DFQATT and CDR2 SNEGSKA (reference sequence). This CDR3 region has 16 residues. The CDR3 sequence: CSAPTSASTITDTQYF. The CDR3 region has the DNA TGCAGTGCCCCGACTAGCGCCTCAACGATAACAGATACGCAGTATTTT.

The table lists this clonotype with many counts. The genes are TRBV7-2 and TRBJ2-1, with TRBD2 identical over 8 bases. Per the germline V gene, CDR1 is SGHTA and CDR2 is FQGNSA. This CDR3 spans 16 amino acids. V shed 5 bases, J shed 4 bases, and the junction held 10 bases outside the gene matches. CDR3 sequence: CASSGVLVAGYNEQFF. The CDR3 nucleotides are TGTGCCAGCAGCGGGGTGTTGGTAGCGGGATACAATGAGCAGTTCTTC.

Many counts were recorded for this clonotype. The chain combines TRBV28 with TRBJ2-7; D remains ambiguous. V was cut by 6 bases and J by 5 bases, with 8 bases left in between. Germline values: CDR1 MDHEN, CDR2 SYDVKM. The CDR3 extends over 11 amino acids. The CDR3 coding sequence is TGTGCCAGCAGAAAATCGCACGAGCAGTACTTC. This sequence encodes CASRKSHEQYF.